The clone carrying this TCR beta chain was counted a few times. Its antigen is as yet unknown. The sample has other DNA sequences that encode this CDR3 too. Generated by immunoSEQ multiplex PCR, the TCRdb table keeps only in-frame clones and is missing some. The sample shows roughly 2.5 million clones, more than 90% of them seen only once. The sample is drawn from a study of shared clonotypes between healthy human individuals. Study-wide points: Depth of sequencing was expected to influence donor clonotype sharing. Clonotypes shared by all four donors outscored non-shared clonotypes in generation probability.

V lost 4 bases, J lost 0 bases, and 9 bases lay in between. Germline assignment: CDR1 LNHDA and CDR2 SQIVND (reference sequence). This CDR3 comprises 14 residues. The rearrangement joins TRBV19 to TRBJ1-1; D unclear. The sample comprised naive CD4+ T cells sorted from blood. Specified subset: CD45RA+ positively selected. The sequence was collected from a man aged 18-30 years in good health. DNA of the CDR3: TGTGCCAGTAGTACCACCGGGCTGAACACTGAAGCTTTCTTT. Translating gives CASSTTGLNTEAFF.